One sample yielded the 18 T cell receptor beta chains listed below, sequenced in a study of blood T cells in healthy people across ages. Next came a second PCR, run for about 6 to 11 cycles, which used a sample-barcoded 5' primer along with a J-beta primer mix. Each CDR3 protein gets one entry after TCRdb re-called the 5' RACE reads with MiXCR. The sample has approximately 490,000 distinct CDR3 sequences; under 30% are singletons. The sample was also reused in another study, on T cells of mothers and their children.

The specimen sequenced was blood. These receptors came from a boy aged 10-17 years in good health.

This sequence joins TRBV7-6 and TRBJ2-2, with D unclear. The germline V gene encodes CDR1 SGHVS and CDR2 FNYEAQ. The CDR3 length is 15 residues. Between the trimmed V and J ends, which lost 1 base and 2 bases, there was a span of 8 bases. CDR3 residues: CASSLVGFNTGELFF. Written as DNA, the CDR3 is TGTGCCAGCAGCTTAGTGGGGTTCAACACCGGGGAGCTGTTTTTT.

The chain recombines TRBV5-1 with TRBJ2-7, with D tentatively TRBD2 (6 bases). V lost 0 bases and J lost 13, with 23 bases in between. Germline V gives CDR1 SGHRS, CDR2 YFSETQ. This CDR3 is 15 amino acids long. CDR3 loop: CASSLERGRSPQLYF. The CDR3 DNA is TGCGCCAGCAGCTTGGAGAGAGGGAGGTCCCCACAACTCTACTTC.

This clonotype turned up a few times. This rearrangement joins TRBV12-3 or TRBV12-4 to TRBJ1-4; 8 bases match TRBD1. Trimming took 6 bases from V and 3 from J; bases not matched to a gene: 3. The CDR3 consists of 14 residues. This chain's CDR3 is CASRTTGANEKLFF. The CDR3 nucleotides read TGTGCCAGCAGAACGACAGGGGCTAATGAAAAACTGTTTTTT.

V usage is TRBV6-2 or TRBV6-3 and J usage is TRBJ2-6, with D maybe TRBD1 (5 bases). Trimming shortened V by 4 bases and J by 2 bases, and 12 bases separated the two germline ends. CDR1 and CDR2 (germline): MNHEY, SVGEGT. The CDR3 is 16 residues long. The CDR3: CASSLGVTPGANVLTF. In DNA form, the CDR3 reads TGTGCCAGCAGTTTAGGGGTTACTCCTGGGGCCAACGTCCTGACTTTC.

The table lists this clonotype with a few counts. The J gene is TRBJ2-6, the V gene TRBV5-6, with 8 bases lining up with TRBD1. V lost 4 bases to trimming and J lost 1 base; unmatched junction nucleotides: 4. The germline CDR1 and CDR2 sequences are SGHDT and YYEEEE. The CDR3 consists of 16 residues. CDR3 DNA sequence: TGTGCCAGCAGCCCGGACAGGGTTTCTGGGGCCAACGTCCTGACTTTC. Its protein product is CASSPDRVSGANVLTF.

Only a few counts were recorded for this clonotype. The chain carries TRBV7-8 and TRBJ2-1; 8 nucleotides agree with TRBD2. Germline CDR1 reads SGHVS; CDR2 reads FQNEAQ. Trimming cost V 3 bases and J 5 bases; bases outside gene matches: 9. The CDR3 sequence is 16 residues long. The CDR3 region has the DNA TGTGCCAGCAGCTTTCGGACGGGAGGGGGGCACAATGAGCAGTTCTTC. The encoded protein is CASSFRTGGGHNEQFF.

V is TRBV29-1 and J is TRBJ1-2; D call uncertain. This CDR3 spans 15 amino acids. Trimming pared 3 bases from V and 0 bases from J, leaving 14 bases between. CDR1 is SQVTM, CDR2 ANQGSEA, per germline. The CDR3 DNA reads TGCAGCGTTGAGTCTCAGTTTTTAGCTAACTATGGCTACACCTTC. Protein sequence: CSVESQFLANYGYTF.

This clonotype was picked up many times. The chain has TRBV5-5 and TRBJ1-6; D is possibly TRBD1 (6 bases). CDR3 length equals 16 residues. V lost 4 bases to trimming and J lost 5 bases, with 16 bases between them. CDR1 is SGHKS and CDR2 is YYEKEE in the germline V gene (reference sequence). The CDR3 nucleotides are TGTGCCAGCAGCCCACGTGGGGGGCGGGATAATTCACCCCTCCACTTT. Translated, it gives CASSPRGGRDNSPLHF. Drawing the rest from reference TRBV5-5 and TRBJ1-6, the complete variable domain is DAGVTQSPTHLIKTRGQQVTLRCSPISGHKSVSWYQQVLGQGPQFIFQYYEKEERGRGNFPDRFSARQFPNYSSELNVNALLLGDSALYLCASSPRGGRDNSPLHFGNGTRLTVT.

This clonotype was counted only a few times. The rearrangement links TRBV28 to TRBJ2-3; 9 bases are shared with TRBD2. The germline V gene has CDR1 MDHEN and CDR2 SYDVKM. The CDR3 contains 15 residues. The junction had 5 bases not matched to a gene; V was cut back by 7 bases and J by 0 bases. This chain's CDR3 is CASNRLAASTDTQYF. The CDR3 nucleotides are TGTGCCAGCAACCGACTAGCGGCTAGCACAGATACGCAGTATTTT. The variable domain in full, with the rest retrieved from reference TRBV28 and TRBJ2-3, is DVKVTQSSRYLVKRTGEKVFLECVQDMDHENMFWYRQDPGLGLRLIYFSYDVKMKEKGDIPEGYSVSREKKERFSLILESASTNQTSMYLCASNRLAASTDTQYFGPGTRLTVL.

V and J are TRBV7-9 and TRBJ1-3, with D perhaps TRBD1 (6 bases). The CDR3 covers 14 residues. Between the trimmed V and J ends, which lost 1 base and 8 bases, there was a span of 12 bases. CDR1 and CDR2 from the germline V gene are SEHNR and FQNEAQ (reference sequence). CDR3 nucleotide sequence: TGTGCCAGCAGCTTAGGGGACAACTCGGACACCATATATTTT. This gives the protein CASSLGDNSDTIYF.

This clonotype was observed a few times. V usage is TRBV7-2 and J usage is TRBJ2-7, with TRBD1 matching 8 bases. The CDR3 has 15 residues. The V and J ends lost 4 bases and 7 bases, in that order; junction bases with no gene match: 12. CDR1 is SGHTA and CDR2 is FQGNSA in the germline V gene. CDR3 DNA sequence: TGTGCCAGCAGCTCTGGACAGGGAAGGTTCGGGGAGCAGTACTTC. This encodes CASSSGQGRFGEQYF.

This clonotype has just a few counts. The chain has TRBV13 and TRBJ1-1; D is unclear. The CDR3 has 14 residues. V was cut by 3 bases and J by 4 bases, with 12 bases left in between. In germline, CDR1 is PRHDT, CDR2 FYEKMQ (reference sequence). In DNA form, the CDR3 reads TGTGCCAGCAGCTTTGCGGGAGTCCCCACTGAAGCTTTCTTT. Its translation: CASSFAGVPTEAFF.

V usage is TRBV6-2 or TRBV6-3 and J usage is TRBJ2-7; no reliable D call. Deletions cut 2 bases from V and 4 bases from J, with 6 bases between. This CDR3 comprises 12 residues. The V gene's germline CDR1 is MNHEY and CDR2 SVGEGT. As DNA, the CDR3 is TGTGCCAGCAGTTACGGCAGGTACGAGCAGTACTTC. This sequence encodes CASSYGRYEQYF.

This chain links TRBV6-2 or TRBV6-3 with TRBJ1-2; 7 positions agree with TRBD1. CDR1 MNHEY and CDR2 SVGEGT come from the germline V gene. This CDR3 has 17 amino acids. After removal of 0 bases from V and 4 bases from J, the junction contained 11 bases not matched to a gene. For the CDR3, the DNA is TGTGCCAGCAGTTACTCCCCGGCGGGACAGCTCACCTATGGCTACACCTTC. Protein: CASSYSPAGQLTYGYTF.

The CDR3 nucleotides read TGCGCCAGCAGCTTGGTAGTAGGTAACGCCAAAAACATTCAGTACTTC. This translates into CASSLVVGNAKNIQYF. The V gene is TRBV5-1, the J gene TRBJ2-4; D gene unclear. Germline V lookup: CDR1 SGHRS, CDR2 YFSETQ. Trimming shortened V by 0 bases and J by 1 base, and 11 bases separated the two germline ends. The CDR3 contains 16 residues.

The rearrangement uses TRBV28 and TRBJ1-5; no clear D. The CDR3 length is 16 residues. Trimming took 3 bases from V and 0 from J, leaving 12 bases between them. Germline V gives CDR1 MDHEN, CDR2 SYDVKM. The CDR3 loop reads CASSFYLINSNQPQHF. DNA for the CDR3: TGTGCCAGCAGTTTTTATCTCATTAATAGCAATCAGCCCCAGCATTTT.

The chain carries TRBV5-1 and TRBJ2-1, with D unresolved. Per germline, CDR1 SGHRS and CDR2 YFSETQ. The V end was cut by 4 bases, the J end by 3 bases, with 14 bases between. The CDR3 is 15 residues long. The CDR3 sequence is CASSPFYDGYNEQFF. The DNA for the CDR3 is TGCGCCAGCAGCCCATTTTATGACGGCTACAATGAGCAGTTCTTC. The full variable domain, rest sourced from reference TRBV5-1 and TRBJ2-1, is KAGVTQTPRYLIKTRGQQVTLSCSPISGHRSVSWYQQTPGQGLQFLFEYFSETQRNKGNFPGRFSGRQFSNSRSEMNVSTLELGDSALYLCASSPFYDGYNEQFFGPGTRLTVL.

The V gene is TRBV20-1, the J gene TRBJ2-4; 9 nucleotides match TRBD1. In germline, CDR1 is DFQATT, CDR2 SNEGSKA (reference sequence). This CDR3 is built from 14 residues. J was trimmed by 9 bases and V by 2 bases; bases with no gene match: 8. The CDR3 is CSARKHRGPPIQYF. The CDR3 nucleotides are TGCAGTGCTAGAAAACACAGGGGGCCTCCCATTCAGTACTTC.